The 31 T cell receptor beta chains given below trace back to one sample, sequenced in a study of T cells in localized non-small cell lung cancer. Assay: immunoSEQ multiplex PCR; the TCRdb copy retains only in-frame clones and omits some. The sample has 6,500 to 8,000 clones; about half are singletons. The sample consisted of lymph node tissue, taken before any cancer treatment. All receptors derive from a man aged 40 to 70 with stage I lung adenocarcinoma.

The chain couples TRBV6-8 to TRBJ2-2; 12 positions match TRBD2. The junction had 12 bases not matched to a gene; V was cut back by 10 bases and J by 6 bases. Germline CDR1 MNHGY, CDR2 SAAAGT. CDR3 length: 16 residues. Here the CDR3 reads CAINGLAGTSPGELFF. The CDR3 DNA reads as TGTGCCATCAACGGACTAGCGGGAACTTCACCCGGGGAGCTGTTTTTT.

The chain couples TRBV19 to TRBJ1-2, with no clear D. Trimming left V 5 bases short and J 3 bases short, with 16 bases between. Germline CDR1 and CDR2: LNHDA and SQIVND (reference sequence). The CDR3 runs 15 residues. DNA for the CDR3: TGTGCCAGTAGTGTGGTTGGAAGGGAGGACTATGGCTACACCTTC. It specifies CASSVVGREDYGYTF.

The chain couples TRBV11-3 to TRBJ2-1, with 10 bases fitting TRBD2. V gave up 6 bases and J gave up 5 bases; unmatched junction bases: 10. The germline V gene encodes CDR1 SGHNT and CDR2 YENEEA. The CDR3 loop spans 16 amino acids. CDR3 bases: TGTGCCAGCAGGGACGGTGCTAGCGGGAGTAACAATGAGCAGTTCTTC. Translating gives CASRDGASGSNNEQFF.

Comment on this clone: Relative to the germline gene, one junction end is altered; a read error may explain this. The rearrangement uses TRBV6-8 and TRBJ2-1, with 10 bases fitting TRBD2. There are 17 residues in the CDR3. Germline-derived CDR1 and CDR2 are MNHGY and SAAAGT. The CDR3 DNA reads TGTGCCATCAGTGGAGCGGGAGGGACAAGCTCCTACAATGAGCAGTTCTTC. Residues: CAISGAGGTSSYNEQFF.

The sample holds a few counts of this clone. The chain couples TRBV5-1 to TRBJ2-7; D might be TRBD1 or TRBD2, each matching 5 bases. Germline loops: CDR1 SGHRS, CDR2 YFSETQ. This CDR3 region has 15 residues. The V and J ends lost 0 bases and 0 bases respectively, with 10 bases between them. The CDR3 DNA reads as TGCGCCAGCAGCTTGGGAGGGGTCAGCTCCTACGAGCAGTACTTC. Encoded protein: CASSLGGVSSYEQYF. Full variable domain (rest looked up from reference TRBV5-1 and TRBJ2-7): KAGVTQTPRYLIKTRGQQVTLSCSPISGHRSVSWYQQTPGQGLQFLFEYFSETQRNKGNFPGRFSGRQFSNSRSEMNVSTLELGDSALYLCASSLGGVSSYEQYFGPGTRLTVT.

The chain carries TRBV10-2 and TRBJ2-7; 9 bases match TRBD1. Germline V gene lookup returns CDR1 WSHSY and CDR2 SAAADI. The ends lost 2 bases at V and 4 bases at J; junction bases unmatched: 15. This CDR3 contains 18 residues. The CDR3 bases are TGCGCCAGCAGTGAGCTCCTGGGCTACGGACAGGGGAGTTACGAGCAGTACTTC. It encodes CASSELLGYGQGSYEQYF.

The chain links TRBV18 to TRBJ2-1, with D possibly being TRBD1 or TRBD2 (7 bases each). CDR3 length equals 18 residues. Germline V lookup: CDR1 KGHSH, CDR2 LQKENI. The V end was cut by 0 bases, the J end by 7 bases, with 22 bases between. Here the CDR3 DNA reads TGTGCCAGCTCACCACCCCTGGGAGCAGGGGGGGCCGGGAATGAGCAGTTCTTC. It yields the protein CASSPPLGAGGAGNEQFF.

On this clone itself: One end of the junction fails to match germline, which may point to a read error. The chain links TRBV27 to TRBJ2-3; D tentatively reads TRBD1 or TRBD2 (5 bases each). The CDR3 contains 15 residues. The germline gives CDR1 MNHEY, CDR2 SMNVEV (reference sequence). This CDR3 is CASSLSPGRTDMQYF. DNA of the CDR3: TGTGCCAGCAGTTTATCGCCGGGGCGCACAGATATGCAGTATTTT.

The V gene is TRBV1, the J gene TRBJ2-4; the table's D gene call, TRBD2, was not cross checked with the DNA. TRBV1 is noted as a pseudogene. This CDR3 is 15 amino acids long. CDR3 DNA sequence: TGCACTAGCAGCCATAGCGGTCAAGCCAAAAACATTCAGTACTTC. Residues: CTSSHSGQAKNIQYF.

The chain links TRBV12-1 to TRBJ2-3; the DNA was not compared with TRBD2, the D call given in the table. TRBV12-1 is termed a pseudogene. The CDR3 consists of 17 residues. The CDR3 sequence: CASSFLRLGRGEGTQYF. Here the CDR3 DNA reads TGTGCCAGCAGCTTTCTTAGACTAGGTCGGGGAGAAGGTACGCAGTATTTT.

The rearrangement joins TRBV19 to TRBJ2-3, with TRBD1 identical over 7 bases. J lost 8 bases, V lost 6 bases, and 11 bases had no gene match. CDR1 LNHDA and CDR2 SQIVND come from the germline V gene (reference sequence). The length of the CDR3 is 14 residues. CDR3 DNA: TGTGCCAGTAGCCCTACAGGGGCGAGGGGTACGCAGTATTTT. It translates to CASSPTGARGTQYF.

This chain connects TRBV18 to TRBJ1-4, with D possibly TRBD1 on 5 matching bases. Germline V CDR1 and CDR2: KGHSH, LQKENI. The ends were cut back, 4 bases at V and 0 bases at J, with 9 bases in the middle. The CDR3 consists of 15 residues. The CDR3 bases are TGTGCCAGCTCACTCCCAGGGACAACTAATGAAAAACTGTTTTTT. Residues: CASSLPGTTNEKLFF.

A word on this clone: The same CDR3 arises from other DNA sequences in this sample as well. The J gene is TRBJ2-2, the V gene TRBV19, with a possible D match to TRBD2 (6 bases). Trimming took off 3 bases at V and 4 bases at J, with 6 bases between the two ends. CDR1 is LNHDA, CDR2 SQIVND, per germline (reference sequence). The CDR3 spans 13 residues. CDR3 residues: CASSIGSTGELFF. The CDR3 nucleotides read TGTGCCAGTAGTATCGGGAGCACCGGGGAGCTGTTTTTT. The whole variable domain, filled in from reference TRBV19 and TRBJ2-2, reads DGGITQSPKYLFRKEGQNVTLSCEQNLNHDAMYWYRQDPGQGLRLIYYSQIVNDFQKGDIAEGYSVSREKKESFPLTVTSAQKNPTAFYLCASSIGSTGELFFGEGSRLTVL.

The chain combines TRBV11-3 with TRBJ2-5, with 10 bases lining up with TRBD1. J was trimmed by 5 bases and V by 5 bases; bases with no gene match: 5. The CDR3 extends over 14 amino acids. Germline V gives CDR1 SGHNT, CDR2 YENEEA. CDR3 bases: TGTGCCAGCAGCCGACAGGGGGCCCGTGAGACCCAGTACTTC. This gives the protein CASSRQGARETQYF.

The chain joins TRBV19 to TRBJ1-5; 9 nucleotides match TRBD1. Germline values: CDR1 LNHDA, CDR2 SQIVND (reference sequence). J was trimmed by 6 bases and V by 3 bases; bases with no gene match: 3. The CDR3 spans 14 residues. CDR3: CASSIGTGRQPQHF. In DNA form, the CDR3 reads TGTGCCAGTAGTATCGGGACAGGGCGTCAGCCCCAGCATTTT.

This clone showed up just a few times. The V call is TRBV9, the J call TRBJ1-3, with D possibly being TRBD1 (6 bases). This CDR3 comprises 16 residues. Germline V gives CDR1 SGDLS, CDR2 YYNGEE. The V and J ends lost 0 bases and 3 bases respectively, with 13 bases between them. CDR3 sequence: CASSVEPTGLGNTIYF. The CDR3 region has the DNA TGTGCCAGCAGCGTAGAGCCGACAGGTCTTGGAAACACCATATATTTT.

This clone was picked up a small number of times. This chain uses TRBV28 with TRBJ2-3; no firm D call. This CDR3 has 16 amino acids. Germline CDR1 reads MDHEN; CDR2 reads SYDVKM. The V end lost 2 bases, the J end lost 4 bases, and 16 bases lay between the germline ends. The CDR3 reads CASSLLGSGTADTQYF. The CDR3 DNA sequence: TGTGCCAGCAGTTTACTAGGGTCGGGCACAGCAGATACGCAGTATTTT.

This clone was seen a few times. J is TRBJ2-1 and V is TRBV6-8; no clear D. V was trimmed by 8 bases and J by 0 bases, leaving 8 bases between them. The CDR3 has 13 residues. Germline lookup yields CDR1 MNHGY and CDR2 SAAAGT. The CDR3 loop is CASEKSSYNEQFF. As DNA, the CDR3 is TGTGCCAGCGAGAAGAGCTCCTACAATGAGCAGTTCTTC.

The V gene is TRBV30, the J gene TRBJ1-5; TRBD1 matches at 9 bases. V lost 6 bases, J lost 4 bases, and 7 bases stayed unmatched. The CDR3 sequence is 14 residues long. The germline V gene encodes CDR1 GTSNPN and CDR2 SVGIG (reference sequence). DNA for the CDR3: TGTGCCTGTACTACTGGGACAGGGAATCAGCCCCAGCATTTT. Translating it yields CACTTGTGNQPQHF.

The rearrangement uses TRBV6-8 and TRBJ2-2; TRBD2 is a possible D gene (7 bases). The CDR3 runs to 17 residues. V gave up 0 bases and J gave up 4 bases, with 15 bases separating them. Germline CDR1 reads MNHGY; CDR2 reads SAAAGT. The DNA for the CDR3 is TGTGCCAGCAGTTACTCGTGGGGCGGGGGCCCCACCGGGGAGCTGTTTTTT. Protein product: CASSYSWGGGPTGELFF.

This clone occurred a few times. V is TRBV1 and J is TRBJ2-3; TRBD2 is the table's D call and was not checked against the DNA. TRBV1 is assigned pseudogene status. The CDR3 totals 17 residues. The CDR3 region is CASSQAPYAGGTDTQYF. The CDR3 bases are TGCGCCAGCAGCCAAGCCCCCTACGCGGGAGGCACAGATACGCAGTATTTT.

The CDR3 DNA is TGTGCCAGCTCACCTCCTCGCAGGGTATTGGGGGCCAACGTCCTGACTTTC. Its translation is CASSPPRRVLGANVLTF. V gene TRBV18 combines with J gene TRBJ2-6; tentative D call: TRBD1 (5 bases). This CDR3 region has 17 residues. In germline, CDR1 is KGHSH, CDR2 LQKENI. Between the trimmed V and J ends, which lost 3 bases and 4 bases, there was a span of 16 bases.

The CDR3 region is CASRFRGNTEAFF. In DNA form, the CDR3 reads TGTGCCAGTAGATTTAGGGGGAACACTGAAGCTTTCTTT. The chain combines TRBV28 with TRBJ1-1; possibly TRBD1 for D (5 bases). The CDR3 contains 13 residues. Germline V CDR1 and CDR2: MDHEN, SYDVKM. Between the trimmed V and J ends, which lost 9 bases and 1 base, there was a span of 12 bases.

There are a few counts of this clone. One end of the junction does not line up with germline, which may come from a read error. This rearrangement joins TRBV11-3 to TRBJ2-7; tentative D call: TRBD2 (5 bases). Germline V lookup: CDR1 SGHNT, CDR2 YENEEA. The CDR3 spans 15 residues. Here the CDR3 reads CASSPSRTLGGEQYF. CDR3 sequence (DNA): TGTGCTAGCAGCCCTTCCCGGACCCTCGGAGGCGAGCAGTACTTC.

The chain is built from TRBV7-4 and TRBJ2-2; D not certain. Germline CDR1 is SGHVT and CDR2 is SQSDAQ. The CDR3 consists of 13 residues. The V end lost 2 bases, the J end lost 5 bases, and 6 bases lay between the germline ends. CDR3 in amino acids: CASSLSSTGELFF. The CDR3 bases are TGTGCCAGCAGCTTAAGCTCGACCGGGGAGCTGTTTTTT.

The rearrangement uses TRBV15 and TRBJ1-5; D is unresolved. Trimming pared 2 bases from V and 4 bases from J, leaving 12 bases between. In germline, CDR1 is LNHNV, CDR2 YYDKDF (reference sequence). This CDR3 spans 15 amino acids. CDR3 in amino acids: CATSRNTLNNQPQHF. The CDR3 nucleotides are TGTGCCACCAGCAGAAATACCCTCAATAATCAGCCCCAGCATTTT.

The V call is TRBV19, the J call TRBJ2-1, with 10 nucleotides matching TRBD2. The CDR3 is 17 residues long. CDR1 LNHDA and CDR2 SQIVND come from the germline V gene (reference sequence). V was pared by 5 bases and J by 1 base, with 8 bases of the junction left unmatched. The DNA of the CDR3 is TGTGCCAGTAGTCCCCTAGCGGGAGCTAGATCCTACAATGAGCAGTTCTTC. The encoded protein is CASSPLAGARSYNEQFF. The whole variable domain, filled in from reference TRBV19 and TRBJ2-1, reads DGGITQSPKYLFRKEGQNVTLSCEQNLNHDAMYWYRQDPGQGLRLIYYSQIVNDFQKGDIAEGYSVSREKKESFPLTVTSAQKNPTAFYLCASSPLAGARSYNEQFFGPGTRLTVL.

This clone was seen more than once but under ten times. The V gene is TRBV28, the J gene TRBJ2-3; D might be TRBD1 (7 bases). CDR1 and CDR2 from the germline V gene are MDHEN and SYDVKM. The CDR3 is made up of 15 amino acids. The V end was cut by 3 bases, the J end by 4 bases, with 14 bases between. CDR3: CASSLGGQRADTQYF. The CDR3 coding sequence is TGTGCCAGCAGTTTGGGGGGACAGAGGGCAGATACGCAGTATTTT.

The rearrangement links TRBV19 to TRBJ2-1, with 7 bases aligning to TRBD2. Germline V lookup: CDR1 LNHDA, CDR2 SQIVND (reference sequence). The trim removed 3 bases at V and 1 base at J, leaving 6 bases unmatched. This CDR3 comprises 16 residues. CDR3 sequence: CASSIDGEGSYNEQFF. DNA for the CDR3: TGTGCCAGTAGTATTGACGGGGAGGGTTCCTACAATGAGCAGTTCTTC.

The gene calls are TRBV28 and TRBJ1-2; no clear D gene. CDR1 and CDR2 from the germline V gene are MDHEN and SYDVKM. This CDR3 is 14 amino acids long. V lost 7 bases, J lost 8 bases, and 20 bases lay in between. CDR3: CASKDTLSSRGYTF. For the CDR3, the DNA is TGTGCCAGCAAGGATACCCTATCTAGTAGGGGCTACACCTTC.

The V and J genes are TRBV9 and TRBJ2-3; 12 nucleotides agree with TRBD2. The CDR3 contains 15 residues. Germline lookup yields CDR1 SGDLS and CDR2 YYNGEE. V lost 0 bases to trimming and J lost 6 bases; unmatched junction nucleotides: 2. The DNA for the CDR3 is TGTGCCAGCAGCGTAGGGACTAGCGGGGAGGATACGCAGTATTTT. Its translation is CASSVGTSGEDTQYF.